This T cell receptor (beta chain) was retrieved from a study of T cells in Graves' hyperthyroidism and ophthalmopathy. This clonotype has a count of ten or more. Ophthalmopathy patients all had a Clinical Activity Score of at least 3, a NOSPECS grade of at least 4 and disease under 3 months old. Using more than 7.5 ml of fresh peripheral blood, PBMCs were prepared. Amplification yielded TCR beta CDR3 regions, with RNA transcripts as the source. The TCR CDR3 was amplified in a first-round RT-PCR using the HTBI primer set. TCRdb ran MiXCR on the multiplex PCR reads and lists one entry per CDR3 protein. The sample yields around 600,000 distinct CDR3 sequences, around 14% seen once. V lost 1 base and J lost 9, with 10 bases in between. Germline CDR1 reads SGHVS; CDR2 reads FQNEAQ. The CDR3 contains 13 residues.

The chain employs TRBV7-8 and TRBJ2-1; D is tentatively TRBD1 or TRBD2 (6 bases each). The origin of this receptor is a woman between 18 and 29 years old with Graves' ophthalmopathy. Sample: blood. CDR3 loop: CASSLGGGLEQFF. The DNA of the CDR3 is TGTGCCAGCAGCTTAGGAGGGGGGCTTGAGCAGTTCTTC.